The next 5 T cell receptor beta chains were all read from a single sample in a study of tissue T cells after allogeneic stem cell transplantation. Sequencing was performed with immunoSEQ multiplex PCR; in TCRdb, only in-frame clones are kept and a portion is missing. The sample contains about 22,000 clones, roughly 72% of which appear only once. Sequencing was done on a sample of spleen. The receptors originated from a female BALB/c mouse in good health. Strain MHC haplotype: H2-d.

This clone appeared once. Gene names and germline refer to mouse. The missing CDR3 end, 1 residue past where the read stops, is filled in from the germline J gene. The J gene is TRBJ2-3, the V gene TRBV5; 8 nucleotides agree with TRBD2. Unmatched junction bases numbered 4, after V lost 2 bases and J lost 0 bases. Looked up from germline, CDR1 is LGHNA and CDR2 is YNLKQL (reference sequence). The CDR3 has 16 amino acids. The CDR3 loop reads CASSQNWGTSAETLYF. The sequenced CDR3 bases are TGTGCCAGCAGCCAAAACTGGGGGACTAGTGCAGAAACGCTGTAT.

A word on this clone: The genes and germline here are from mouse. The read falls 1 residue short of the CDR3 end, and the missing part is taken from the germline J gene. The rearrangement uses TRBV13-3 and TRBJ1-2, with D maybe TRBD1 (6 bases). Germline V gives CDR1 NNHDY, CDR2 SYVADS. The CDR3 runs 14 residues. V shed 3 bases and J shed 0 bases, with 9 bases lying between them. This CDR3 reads CASSVGTSNSDYTF. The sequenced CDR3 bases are TGTGCCAGCAGTGTCGGGACATCAAACTCCGACTACACC.

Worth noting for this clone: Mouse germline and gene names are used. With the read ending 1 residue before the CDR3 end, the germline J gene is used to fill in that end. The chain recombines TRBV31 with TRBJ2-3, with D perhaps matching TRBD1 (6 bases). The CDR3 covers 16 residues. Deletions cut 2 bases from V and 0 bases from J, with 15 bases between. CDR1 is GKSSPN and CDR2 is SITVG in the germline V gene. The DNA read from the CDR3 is TGTGCCTGGAGTAATGGTTGGAGGGGGAGTGCAGAAACGCTGTAT. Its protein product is CAWSNGWRGSAETLY. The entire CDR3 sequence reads CAWSNGWRGSAETLYF.

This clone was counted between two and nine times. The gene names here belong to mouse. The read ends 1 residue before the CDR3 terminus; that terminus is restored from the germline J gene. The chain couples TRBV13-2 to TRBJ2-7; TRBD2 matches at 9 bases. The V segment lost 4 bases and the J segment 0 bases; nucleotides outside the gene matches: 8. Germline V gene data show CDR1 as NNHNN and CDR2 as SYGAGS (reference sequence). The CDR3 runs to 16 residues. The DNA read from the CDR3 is TGTGCCAGCGGTCCCTCACTGGGGGGATACTCCTATGAACAGTAC. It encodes CASGPSLGGYSYEQY. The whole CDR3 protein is CASGPSLGGYSYEQYF.

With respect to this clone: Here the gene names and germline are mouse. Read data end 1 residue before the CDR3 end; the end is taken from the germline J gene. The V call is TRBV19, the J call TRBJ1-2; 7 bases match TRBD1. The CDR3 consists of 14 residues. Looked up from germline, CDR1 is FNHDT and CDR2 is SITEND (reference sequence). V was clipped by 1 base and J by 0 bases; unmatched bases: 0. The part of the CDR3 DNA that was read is TGTGCCAGCAGTATACAGGGGGCAAACTCCGACTACACC. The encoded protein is CASSIQGANSDYT. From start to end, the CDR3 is CASSIQGANSDYTF.